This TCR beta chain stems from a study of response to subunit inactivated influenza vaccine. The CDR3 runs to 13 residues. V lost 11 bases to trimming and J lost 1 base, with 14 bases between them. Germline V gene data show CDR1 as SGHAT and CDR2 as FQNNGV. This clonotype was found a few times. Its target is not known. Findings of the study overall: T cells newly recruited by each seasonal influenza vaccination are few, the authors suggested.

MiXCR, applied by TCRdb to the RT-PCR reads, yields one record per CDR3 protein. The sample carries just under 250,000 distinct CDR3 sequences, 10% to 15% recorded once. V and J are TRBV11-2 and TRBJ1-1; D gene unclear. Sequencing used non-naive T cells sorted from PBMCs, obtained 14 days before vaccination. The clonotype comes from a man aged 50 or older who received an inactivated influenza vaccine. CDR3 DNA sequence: TGTGCCTCTACTGTGGGGTCGAACACTGAAGCTTTCTTT. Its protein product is CASTVGSNTEAFF.